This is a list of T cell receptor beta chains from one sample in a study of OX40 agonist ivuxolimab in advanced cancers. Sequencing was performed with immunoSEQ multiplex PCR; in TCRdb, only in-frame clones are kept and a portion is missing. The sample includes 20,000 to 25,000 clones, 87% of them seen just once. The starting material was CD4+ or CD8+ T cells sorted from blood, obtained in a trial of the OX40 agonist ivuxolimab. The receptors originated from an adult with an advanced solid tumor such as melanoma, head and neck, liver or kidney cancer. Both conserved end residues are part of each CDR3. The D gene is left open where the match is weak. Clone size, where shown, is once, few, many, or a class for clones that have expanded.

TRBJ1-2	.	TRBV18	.	TGTGCCAGCTCACGGGAGCCCCATGGCTACACCTTC	CASSREPHGYTF
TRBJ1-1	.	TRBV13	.	TGTGCCAGCAGCGTCGGGATACTGAACACTGAAGCTTTCTTT	CASSVGILNTEAFF
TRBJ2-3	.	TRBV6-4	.	TGTGCCAGCAGTTCCTTACCGGGCACAGATACGCAGTATTTT	CASSSLPGTDTQYF
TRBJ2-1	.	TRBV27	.	TGTGCCAGCAGTTTATTAGGGGATGAGCAGTTCTTC	CASSLLGDEQFF
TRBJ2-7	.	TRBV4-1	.	TGCGCCAGCAGCCAGACAGAAGCTTATTTTTCCTACGAGCAGTACTTC	CASSQTEAYFSYEQYF
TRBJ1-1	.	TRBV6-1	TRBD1	TGTGCCAGCCCCGGGACAGGCACTGAAGCTTTCTTT	CASPGTGTEAFF
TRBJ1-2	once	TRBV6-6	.	TGTGCCAGCAGTCCCGGCTATGGCTACACCTTC	CASSPGYGYTF
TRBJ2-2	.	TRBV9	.	TGTGCCAGCAGCCCCGGGGGCTCGAACACCGGGGAGCTGTTTTTT	CASSPGGSNTGELFF
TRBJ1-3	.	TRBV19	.	TGTGCCAGTAGTATAGAGGCCGGGAGGGGGTCGCAATACTCTGGAAACACCATATATTTT	CASSIEAGRGSQYSGNTIYF
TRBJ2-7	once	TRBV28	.	TGTGCCAGCAGCCACCTACGAGAGGGGAGAGTAGGCGAGCAGTACTTC	CASSHLREGRVGEQYF
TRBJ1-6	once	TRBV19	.	TGTGCCAGTAGTATTCCCGGACAAAATAATTCACCCCTCCACTTT	CASSIPGQNNSPLHF
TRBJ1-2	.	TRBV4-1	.	TGCGCCAGCAGTCTGGACGGCACCTATGGCTACACCTTC	CASSLDGTYGYTF
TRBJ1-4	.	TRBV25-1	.	TGTGCCAGCAGTGAATATGGGTTACAGGCTAATGAAAAACTGTTTTTT	CASSEYGLQANEKLFF
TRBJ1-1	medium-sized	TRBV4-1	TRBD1	TGCGCCAGCAGCCCCAACAGGGGGCAAGCTTTCTTT	CASSPNRGQAFF
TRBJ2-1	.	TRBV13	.	TGTGCCAGCAGCGAAGTGTCTGGATCCTACAATGAGCAGTTCTTC	CASSEVSGSYNEQFF
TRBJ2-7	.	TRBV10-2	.	TGCGCCAGCAGTGACCCCTACGAGCAGTACTTC	CASSDPYEQYF
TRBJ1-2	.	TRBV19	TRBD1	TGTGCCAGTAGTATGGGACAGCGCCCCAGCTATGGCTACACCTTC	CASSMGQRPSYGYTF
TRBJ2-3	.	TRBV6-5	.	TGTGCCAGCAGACCCGACAGTGCAACCGGTACGCAGTATTTT	CASRPDSATGTQYF
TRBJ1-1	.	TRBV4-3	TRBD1	TGCGCCAGCAGCCAGGAGGGATTGGGACAGCTGAACACTGAAGCTTTCTTT	CASSQEGLGQLNTEAFF
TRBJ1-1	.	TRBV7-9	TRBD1	TGTGCCAGCAGCCCCCGAGGGGACAGGGGTCCGACTGAAGCTTTCTTT	CASSPRGDRGPTEAFF
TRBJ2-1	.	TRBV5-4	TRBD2	TGTGCCAGCAGCTTACCGACTAGCGGAGCTAGAAATGAGCAGTTCTTC	CASSLPTSGARNEQFF
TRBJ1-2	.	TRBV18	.	TGTGCCAGCTCACCAGGGGTCACAGGCACAGTGCGATACACCTTC	CASSPGVTGTVRYTF
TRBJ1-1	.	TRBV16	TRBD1	TGTGCCAGCAGTTACGGGACAGGGTATAACACTGAAGCTTTCTTT	CASSYGTGYNTEAFF
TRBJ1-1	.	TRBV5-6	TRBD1	TGTGCCAGCAGCGGTGACAGGGTTACTGAAGCTTTCTTT	CASSGDRVTEAFF
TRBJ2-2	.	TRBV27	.	TGTGCCAGCAGTCTACAGGGGAACACCGGGGAGCTGTTTTTT	CASSLQGNTGELFF
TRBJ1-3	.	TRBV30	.	TGTGCCTGGAGTGTAGGGGCCTCTGGAAACACCATATATTTT	CAWSVGASGNTIYF
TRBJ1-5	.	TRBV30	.	TGTGCCTGGAGCGAGTATAGCAATCAGCCCCAGCATTTT	CAWSEYSNQPQHF
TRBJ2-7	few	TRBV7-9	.	TGTGCCAGCAGGTCCGGCACCTACGAGCAGTACTTC	CASRSGTYEQYF
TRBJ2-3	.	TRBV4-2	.	TGTGCCAGCAGCCAAGGGCTCTTAGGTGGCACAGATACGCAGTATTTT	CASSQGLLGGTDTQYF
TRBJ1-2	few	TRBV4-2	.	TGTGCCAGCAGCCAAGATCGGATCGCCTTC	CASSQDRIAF
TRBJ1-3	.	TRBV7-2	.	TGTGCCAGCAGCTCGAGTCCTAACCCTGGAAACACCATATATTTT	CASSSSPNPGNTIYF
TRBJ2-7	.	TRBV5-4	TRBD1	TGTGCCAGCAGGCAACCGGGACAGGGTTCCTACGAGCAGTACTTC	CASRQPGQGSYEQYF
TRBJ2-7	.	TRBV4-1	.	TGCGCCAGCAGCCATAGGACAGCCGAAGGCTACGAGCAGTACTTC	CASSHRTAEGYEQYF
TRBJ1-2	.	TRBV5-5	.	TGTGCCAGCAGTGTAGGACACAGCGACTATGGCTACACCTTC	CASSVGHSDYGYTF
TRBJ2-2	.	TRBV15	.	TGTGCCACCAGCAGAGTGAGTAACACCGGGGAGCTGTTTTTT	CATSRVSNTGELFF
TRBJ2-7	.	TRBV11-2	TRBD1	TGTGCCAGCAGCTTAACCTCCCTGACATTAGGGGACAGCGAGCAGTACTTC	CASSLTSLTLGDSEQYF
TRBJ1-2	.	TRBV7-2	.	TGTGCCAGCAGCTTAGTCATGAGTCCCAAATGGGGCTACACCTTC	CASSLVMSPKWGYTF
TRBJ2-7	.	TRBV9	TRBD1	TGTGCCAGCAGTATCGGGACAGGGGGTTTGGGAGAGCAGTACTTC	CASSIGTGGLGEQYF
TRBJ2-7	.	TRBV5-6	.	TGTGCCAGCAGCTTGTCGCAATCCTACGAGCAGTACTTC	CASSLSQSYEQYF
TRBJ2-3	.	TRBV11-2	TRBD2	TGTGCCAGCAGCTTAATAACCAGCGGGGGAAGCACAGATACGCAGTATTTT	CASSLITSGGSTDTQYF
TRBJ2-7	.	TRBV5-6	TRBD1	TGTGCCAGCAGCTTCCTCGGGACAGGTAGCGAGCAGTACTTC	CASSFLGTGSEQYF
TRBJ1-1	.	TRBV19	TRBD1	TGTGCCAGTAGAATTGACAGGGAGATGAACACTGAAGCTTTCTTT	CASRIDREMNTEAFF
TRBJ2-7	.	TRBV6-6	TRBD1	TGTGCCAGCAGATCGGGACAGGTCTCCTTCTACGAGCAGTACTTC	CASRSGQVSFYEQYF
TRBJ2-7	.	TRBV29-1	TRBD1	TGCAGCGTTGAAGATGAAGGAAGGGGGCCCTACGAGCAGTACTTC	CSVEDEGRGPYEQYF
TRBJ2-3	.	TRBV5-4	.	TGTGCCAGCAGCTTGGAGAGGGGGTTAACAGATACGCAGTATTTT	CASSLERGLTDTQYF
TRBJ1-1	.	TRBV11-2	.	TGTGCCAGCAGCTTAGCGGTATCGAACACTGAAGCTTTCTTT	CASSLAVSNTEAFF
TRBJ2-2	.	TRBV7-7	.	TGTGCTAGCACCTCCCCTGGGGGGGAGCTGTTTTTT	CASTSPGGELFF